The present T cell receptor (beta chain) was sequenced within a study of PD-L1 blockade in urothelial cancer. Every PCR got spiked synthetic TCR analog templates. Assay used: immunoSEQ multiplex PCR; TCRdb lists only in-frame clones, some missing. The sample contains 55,000 to 80,000 clones, around 88% of which appear only once. This CDR3 comprises 15 residues. CDR1 is SGHTA, CDR2 FQGNSA, per germline. V shed 4 bases and J shed 1 base, with 13 bases lying between them. Regarding time point: pretreatment peripheral blood. The sample was PBMCs, taken around atezolizumab (anti-PD-L1) treatment. The clonotype comes from a man in his sixties with urothelial cancer. The V call is TRBV7-2, the J call TRBJ1-2, with D perhaps TRBD1 (5 bases). This CDR3 is CASSSGGGLNYGYTF. In DNA, the CDR3 is TGTGCCAGCAGCTCGGGGGGGGGACTTAACTATGGCTACACCTTC.